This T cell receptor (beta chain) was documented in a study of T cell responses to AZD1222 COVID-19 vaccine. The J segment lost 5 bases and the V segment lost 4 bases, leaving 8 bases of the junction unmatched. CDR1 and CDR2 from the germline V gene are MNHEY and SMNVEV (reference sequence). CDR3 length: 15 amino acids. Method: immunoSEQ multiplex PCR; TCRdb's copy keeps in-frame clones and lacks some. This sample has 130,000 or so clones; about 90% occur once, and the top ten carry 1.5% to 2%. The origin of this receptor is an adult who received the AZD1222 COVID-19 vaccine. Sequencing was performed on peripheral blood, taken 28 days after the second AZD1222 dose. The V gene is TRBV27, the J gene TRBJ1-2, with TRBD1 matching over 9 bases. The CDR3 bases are TGTGCCAGCAGTTCACTAACAGGGGGCAAATATGGCTACACCTTC. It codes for CASSSLTGGKYGYTF.